The 2 T cell receptor beta chains reported below all come from one sample, sequenced in a study of metastatic and nonmetastatic thyroid tumors. Thyroid surgery was performed in patients who had received no treatment beforehand. TCRdb ran MiXCR on the PCR reads. The sample lists roughly 98,000 clones; approximately 15% were seen once. Sequencing input: blood. These receptors all come from a female donor with papillary thyroid cancer or a benign thyroid nodule (not recorded which). Some clones in this sample may be carry-over from other donors' samples.

This clone appeared many times. The rearrangement uses TRBV19 and TRBJ1-1; D possibly corresponds to TRBD1 (5 bases). This CDR3 contains 16 residues. Germline CDR1 LNHDA, CDR2 SQIVND (reference sequence). V lost 5 bases and J 0 bases, leaving 16 bases between the germline ends. In DNA, the CDR3 is TGTGCCAGTAGTCCGGAGAAAAACAGGATGAACACTGAAGCTTTCTTT. Its protein product is CASSPEKNRMNTEAFF.

In its sample, this clone was seen many times. This chain joins TRBV5-1 and TRBJ2-1, with 15 bases identical to TRBD2. The CDR3 covers 17 residues. V was clipped by 4 bases and J by 4 bases; unmatched bases: 6. Germline V lookup: CDR1 SGHRS, CDR2 YFSETQ. CDR3: CASSAWTSGGVYNEQFF. CDR3 DNA sequence: TGCGCCAGCAGCGCCTGGACTAGCGGGGGGGTATACAATGAGCAGTTCTTC.